The rows below give T cell receptor beta chains drawn from one sample of a study of technical replicates of blood from a few donors. Sequencing was performed with immunoSEQ multiplex PCR; in TCRdb, only in-frame clones are kept and a portion is missing. Of over 55,000 clones in the sample, 80% to 90% are singletons; the top ten hold about 5.2%. Sequenced input: PBMCs. The receptors stem from a human donor in good health. Some clones in this sample may be carry-over from other donors' samples. Each CDR3 is given with its conserved first and last residue. Each record gives: CDR3 protein, CDR3 DNA, J gene, D gene, V gene, clone size. The D gene is left open where the match is weak. The size of a clone is reported for some rows only, either as once, few or many, or as a class for expanded clones.

CDR3aa: CATSRDQRGYTF; CDR3nt: TGTGCCACCAGCAGAGATCAACGGGGCTACACCTTC; j_gene: TRBJ1-2; d_gene: .; v_gene: TRBV15; abundance: .
CDR3aa: CASSWGRRGAFF; CDR3nt: TGTGCCAGCAGCTGGGGCCGACGGGGGGCTTTCTTT; j_gene: TRBJ1-1; d_gene: .; v_gene: TRBV7-2; abundance: few
CDR3aa: CASIETGIGTEAFF; CDR3nt: TGTGCCAGCATCGAGACAGGGATCGGCACTGAAGCTTTCTTT; j_gene: TRBJ1-1; d_gene: TRBD1; v_gene: TRBV7-9; abundance: .
CDR3aa: CAISDPAEDGYTF; CDR3nt: TGTGCCATCAGTGATCCAGCCGAGGATGGCTACACCTTC; j_gene: TRBJ1-2; d_gene: .; v_gene: TRBV10-3; abundance: .
CDR3aa: CASSYSGTGHSDTQYF; CDR3nt: TGTGCCAGCAGTTACTCGGGGACAGGGCACTCGGACACGCAGTATTTT; j_gene: TRBJ2-3; d_gene: TRBD1; v_gene: TRBV6-5; abundance: .
CDR3aa: CSVGGNEQYF; CDR3nt: TGCAGTGTTGGAGGGAACGAGCAGTACTTC; j_gene: TRBJ2-7; d_gene: .; v_gene: TRBV20-1; abundance: .
CDR3aa: CASSPYPAGGTTGELFF; CDR3nt: TGCGCCAGCAGCCCATACCCTGCAGGGGGCACCACCGGGGAGCTGTTTTTT; j_gene: TRBJ2-2; d_gene: TRBD1; v_gene: TRBV4-3; abundance: .
CDR3aa: CASSIDSSSYNSPLHF; CDR3nt: TGTGCCAGCAGCATTGACAGCAGCTCCTATAATTCACCCCTCCACTTT; j_gene: TRBJ1-6; d_gene: .; v_gene: TRBV7-2; abundance: .
CDR3aa: CASSQVGTYEQYF; CDR3nt: TGTGCCAGCAGCCAAGTCGGGACTTACGAGCAGTACTTC; j_gene: TRBJ2-7; d_gene: .; v_gene: TRBV4-2; abundance: once
CDR3aa: CASSYRGLAEGTQYF; CDR3nt: TGTGCCAGCAGTTACCGAGGACTAGCCGAAGGTACGCAGTATTTT; j_gene: TRBJ2-3; d_gene: TRBD2; v_gene: TRBV6-5; abundance: .
CDR3aa: CASSMGLAGVREQYF; CDR3nt: TGTGCCAGCAGCATGGGACTAGCGGGAGTACGAGAGCAGTACTTC; j_gene: TRBJ2-7; d_gene: TRBD2; v_gene: TRBV7-6; abundance: .
CDR3aa: CASSSGTGFYEQYF; CDR3nt: TGTGCCAGCAGCTCCGGGACAGGGTTCTACGAGCAGTACTTC; j_gene: TRBJ2-7; d_gene: TRBD1; v_gene: TRBV6-1; abundance: .
CDR3aa: CASSRLAGETYEQYF; CDR3nt: TGCGCCAGCAGCCGGCTAGCGGGGGAAACCTACGAGCAGTACTTC; j_gene: TRBJ2-7; d_gene: TRBD2; v_gene: TRBV4-3; abundance: .
CDR3aa: CASSQERPSGIRAYEQYF; CDR3nt: TGTGCCAGCAGCCAAGAACGGCCTAGCGGGATAAGGGCCTACGAGCAGTACTTC; j_gene: TRBJ2-7; d_gene: TRBD2; v_gene: TRBV4-2; abundance: .
CDR3aa: CASSLGGAYGYTF; CDR3nt: TGTGCCAGCAGCTTAGGAGGGGCCTATGGCTACACCTTC; j_gene: TRBJ1-2; d_gene: .; v_gene: TRBV5-6; abundance: few
CDR3aa: CASKKTPPTGDNSPLHF; CDR3nt: TGTGCCAGCAAAAAAACCCCGCCGACAGGGGACAATTCACCCCTCCACTTT; j_gene: TRBJ1-6; d_gene: TRBD1; v_gene: TRBV27; abundance: .
CDR3aa: CASSPPDRGDTEAFF; CDR3nt: TGTGCCAGCTCACCACCGGACAGGGGCGACACTGAAGCTTTCTTT; j_gene: TRBJ1-1; d_gene: TRBD1; v_gene: TRBV18; abundance: .
CDR3aa: CASSLGQKYEQYF; CDR3nt: TGTGCCAGCAGCTTAGGCCAGAAGTACGAGCAGTACTTC; j_gene: TRBJ2-7; d_gene: .; v_gene: TRBV7-2; abundance: .
CDR3aa: CASSLRLAGRGQETQYF; CDR3nt: TGTGCCAGCAGCTTGAGACTAGCGGGCAGAGGGCAAGAGACCCAGTACTTC; j_gene: TRBJ2-5; d_gene: TRBD2; v_gene: TRBV5-6; abundance: .
CDR3aa: CASSQDLWGLGQPQHF; CDR3nt: TGCGCCAGCAGCCAAGATCTATGGGGGCTCGGTCAGCCCCAGCATTTT; j_gene: TRBJ1-5; d_gene: .; v_gene: TRBV4-1; abundance: once
CDR3aa: CATSRDLGLAEETQYF; CDR3nt: TGTGCCACCAGCAGAGATCTTGGTCTAGCGGAAGAGACCCAGTACTTC; j_gene: TRBJ2-5; d_gene: TRBD2; v_gene: TRBV15; abundance: .
CDR3aa: CASRAWTSGSDEQYF; CDR3nt: TGTGCCAGCAGGGCCTGGACTAGCGGGAGTGACGAGCAGTACTTC; j_gene: TRBJ2-7; d_gene: TRBD2; v_gene: TRBV6-1; abundance: .
CDR3aa: CASTPDGAEAFF; CDR3nt: TGTGCCAGCACCCCAGACGGGGCTGAAGCTTTCTTT; j_gene: TRBJ1-1; d_gene: .; v_gene: TRBV6-6; abundance: .
CDR3aa: CASSVASFAGGPTGELFF; CDR3nt: TGTGCCAGCAGCGTAGCATCCTTCGCGGGAGGGCCAACCGGGGAGCTGTTTTTT; j_gene: TRBJ2-2; d_gene: TRBD2; v_gene: TRBV9; abundance: .
CDR3aa: CASSEAPRTSGGGEQYF; CDR3nt: TGTGCCAGCAGCGAGGCCCCCCGGACTAGCGGGGGAGGCGAGCAGTACTTC; j_gene: TRBJ2-7; d_gene: TRBD2; v_gene: TRBV7-8; abundance: few